This record looks at one TCR beta chain sequence and its context. Its antigen is still unknown. The sample is drawn from a study of Tregs in tolerant kidney transplant recipients. Study-wide results and limits: Changing PCR primers prevented nucleotide comparison between some patients' samples. Findings come from small patient numbers and require larger validation.

CD4+CD25+CD127- Tregs, CD4+CD25- non-Tregs, CD4 and CD8 cells were sorted. Per germline, CDR1 SGHVS and CDR2 FNYEAQ. With 4 bases clipped from V and 7 bases from J, the junction kept 7 bases outside the gene matches. CDR3 length: 13 residues. The method was immunoSEQ multiplex PCR; TCRdb's version includes in-frame clones alone and lacks a portion of them. Of about 66,000 clones listed, just under 95% are singletons. Here the sequenced sample was CD8+ T cells from blood, taken before the transplant. The chain joins TRBV7-6 to TRBJ2-7, with 7 bases that match TRBD2. This receptor was taken from a human donor who received a combined kidney and bone marrow transplant. The CDR3: CASSSSGVLEQYF. CDR3 in DNA: TGTGCCAGCAGCTCCAGCGGGGTCTTGGAGCAGTACTTC.